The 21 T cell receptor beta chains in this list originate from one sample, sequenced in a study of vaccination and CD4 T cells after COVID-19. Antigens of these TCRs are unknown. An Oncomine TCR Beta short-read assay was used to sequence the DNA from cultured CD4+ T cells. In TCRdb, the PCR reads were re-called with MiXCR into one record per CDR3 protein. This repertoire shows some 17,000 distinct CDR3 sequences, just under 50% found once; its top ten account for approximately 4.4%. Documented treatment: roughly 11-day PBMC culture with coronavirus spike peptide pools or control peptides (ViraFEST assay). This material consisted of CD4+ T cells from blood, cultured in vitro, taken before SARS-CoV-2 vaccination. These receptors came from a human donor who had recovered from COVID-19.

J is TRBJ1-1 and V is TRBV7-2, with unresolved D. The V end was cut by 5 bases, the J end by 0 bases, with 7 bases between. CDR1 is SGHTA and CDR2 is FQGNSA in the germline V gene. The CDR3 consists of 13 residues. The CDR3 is CASSPSLNTEAFF. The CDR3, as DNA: TGTGCCAGCAGCCCCTCCCTGAACACTGAAGCTTTCTTT.

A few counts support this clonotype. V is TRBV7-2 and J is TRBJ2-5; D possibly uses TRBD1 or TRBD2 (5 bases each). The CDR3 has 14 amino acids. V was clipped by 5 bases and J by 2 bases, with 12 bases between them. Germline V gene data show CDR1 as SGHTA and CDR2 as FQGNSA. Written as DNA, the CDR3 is TGTGCCAGCAGCCACCCGGGGCAGCAAGAGACCCAGTACTTC. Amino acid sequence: CASSHPGQQETQYF. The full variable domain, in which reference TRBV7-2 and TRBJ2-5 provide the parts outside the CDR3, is GAGVSQSPSNKVTEKGKDVELRCDPISGHTALYWYRQSLGQGLEFLIYFQGNSAPDKSGLPSDRFSAERTGGSVSTLTIQRTQQEDSAVYLCASSHPGQQETQYFGPGTRLLVL.

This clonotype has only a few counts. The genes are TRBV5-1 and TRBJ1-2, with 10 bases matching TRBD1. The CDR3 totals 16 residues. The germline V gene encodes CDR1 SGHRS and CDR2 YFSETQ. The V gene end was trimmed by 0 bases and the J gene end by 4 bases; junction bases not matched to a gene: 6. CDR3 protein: CASSLAGTGEGYGYTF. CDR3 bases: TGCGCCAGCAGCTTGGCTGGGACAGGGGAGGGCTATGGCTACACCTTC.

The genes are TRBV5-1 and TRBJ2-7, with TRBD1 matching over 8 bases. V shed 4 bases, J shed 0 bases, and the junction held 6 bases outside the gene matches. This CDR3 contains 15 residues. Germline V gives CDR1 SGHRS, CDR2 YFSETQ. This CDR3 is CASSPRQGSSYEQYF. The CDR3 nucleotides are TGCGCCAGCAGCCCAAGACAGGGGAGCTCCTACGAGCAGTACTTC.

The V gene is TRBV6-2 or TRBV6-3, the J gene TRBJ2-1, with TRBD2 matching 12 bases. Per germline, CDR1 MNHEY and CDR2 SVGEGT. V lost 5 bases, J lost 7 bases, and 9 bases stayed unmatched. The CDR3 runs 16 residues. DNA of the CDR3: TGTGCCAGCAGTGAACATACTAGCGGGGGGACAAATGAGCAGTTCTTC. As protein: CASSEHTSGGTNEQFF.

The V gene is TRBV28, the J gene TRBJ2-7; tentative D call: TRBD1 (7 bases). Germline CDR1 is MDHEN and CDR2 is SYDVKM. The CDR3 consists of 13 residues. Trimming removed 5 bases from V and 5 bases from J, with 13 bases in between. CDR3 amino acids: CASSGGGLNEQYF. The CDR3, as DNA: TGTGCCAGCAGTGGAGGGGGCCTGAACGAGCAGTACTTC.

CDR3 coding DNA: TGTGCCAGCCGAAGTTCAGGGGGCGGAATCGGTTCTTTCTTT. This encodes CASRSSGGGIGSFF. The chain combines TRBV6-1 with TRBJ1-1; 8 bases line up with TRBD1. With 8 bases clipped from V and 12 bases from J, the junction kept 17 bases outside the gene matches. Germline assignment: CDR1 MNHNS and CDR2 SASEGT. The CDR3 has 14 amino acids.

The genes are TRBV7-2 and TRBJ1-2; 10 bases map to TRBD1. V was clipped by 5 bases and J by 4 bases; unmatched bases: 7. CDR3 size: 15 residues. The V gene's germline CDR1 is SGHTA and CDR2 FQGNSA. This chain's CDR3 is CASSTRTGGIYGYTF. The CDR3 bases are TGTGCCAGCAGCACCCGGACAGGGGGAATCTATGGCTACACCTTC. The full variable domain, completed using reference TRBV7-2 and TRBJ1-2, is GAGVSQSPSNKVTEKGKDVELRCDPISGHTALYWYRQSLGQGLEFLIYFQGNSAPDKSGLPSDRFSAERTGGSVSTLTIQRTQQEDSAVYLCASSTRTGGIYGYTFGSGTRLTVV.

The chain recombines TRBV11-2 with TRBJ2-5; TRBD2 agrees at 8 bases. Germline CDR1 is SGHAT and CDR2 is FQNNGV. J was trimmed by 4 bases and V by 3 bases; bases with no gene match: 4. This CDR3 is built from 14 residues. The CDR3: CASSLSGSGETQYF. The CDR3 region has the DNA TGTGCCAGCAGCTTGAGCGGGAGTGGAGAGACCCAGTACTTC.

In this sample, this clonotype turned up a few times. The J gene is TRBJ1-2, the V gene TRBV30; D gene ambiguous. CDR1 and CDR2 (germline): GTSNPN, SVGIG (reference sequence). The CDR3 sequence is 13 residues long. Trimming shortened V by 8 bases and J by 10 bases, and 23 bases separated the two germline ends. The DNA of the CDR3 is TGTGCCCTCTTCTCAAGATGGCAGACTGACTACACCTTC. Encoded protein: CALFSRWQTDYTF.

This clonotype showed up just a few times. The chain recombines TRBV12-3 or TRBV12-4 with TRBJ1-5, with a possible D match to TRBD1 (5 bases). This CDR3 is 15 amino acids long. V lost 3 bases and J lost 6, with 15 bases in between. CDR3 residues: CASSLNAGMGQPQHF. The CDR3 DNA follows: TGTGCCAGCAGTTTGAATGCAGGGATGGGTCAGCCCCAGCATTTT.

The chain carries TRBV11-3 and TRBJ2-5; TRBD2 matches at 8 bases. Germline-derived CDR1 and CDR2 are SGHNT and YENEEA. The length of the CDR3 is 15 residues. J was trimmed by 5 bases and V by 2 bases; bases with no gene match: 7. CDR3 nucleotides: TGTGCCAGCAGCTTAATCGGGCGGGGGGTTGAGACCCAGTACTTC. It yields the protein CASSLIGRGVETQYF. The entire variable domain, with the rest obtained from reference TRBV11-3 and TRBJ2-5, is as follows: EAGVVQSPRYKIIEKKQPVAFWCNPISGHNTLYWYLQNLGQGPELLIRYENEEAVDDSQLPKDRFSAERLKGVDSTLKIQPAELGDSAVYLCASSLIGRGVETQYFGPGTRLLVL.

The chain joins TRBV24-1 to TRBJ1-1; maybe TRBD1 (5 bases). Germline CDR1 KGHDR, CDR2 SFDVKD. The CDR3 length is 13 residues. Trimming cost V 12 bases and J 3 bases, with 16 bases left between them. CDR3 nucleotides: TGTGCCTCATACCGGGACGACTACACTGAAGCTTTCTTT. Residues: CASYRDDYTEAFF.

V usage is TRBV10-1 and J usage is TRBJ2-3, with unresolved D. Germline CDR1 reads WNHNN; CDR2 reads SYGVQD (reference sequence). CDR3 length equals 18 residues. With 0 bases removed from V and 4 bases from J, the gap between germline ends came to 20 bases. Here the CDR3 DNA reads TGCGCCAGCAGTGAGTCGCGAACTGGAATTTACGTCCCAGATACGCAGTATTTT. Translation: CASSESRTGIYVPDTQYF.

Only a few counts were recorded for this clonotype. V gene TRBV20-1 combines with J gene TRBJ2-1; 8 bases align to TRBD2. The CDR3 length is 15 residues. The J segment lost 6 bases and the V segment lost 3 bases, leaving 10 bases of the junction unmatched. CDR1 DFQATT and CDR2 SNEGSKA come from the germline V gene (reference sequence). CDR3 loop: CSASDARLAGNEQFF. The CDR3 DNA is TGCAGTGCTAGTGACGCGCGGCTAGCGGGCAATGAGCAGTTCTTC.

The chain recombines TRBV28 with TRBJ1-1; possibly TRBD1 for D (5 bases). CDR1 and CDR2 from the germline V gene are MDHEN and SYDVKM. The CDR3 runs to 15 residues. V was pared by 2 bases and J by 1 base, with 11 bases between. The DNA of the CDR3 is TGTGCCAGCAGTTTAGGGGGTCAGAGGAACACTGAAGCTTTCTTT. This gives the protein CASSLGGQRNTEAFF. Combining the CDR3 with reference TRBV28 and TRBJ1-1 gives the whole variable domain DVKVTQSSRYLVKRTGEKVFLECVQDMDHENMFWYRQDPGLGLRLIYFSYDVKMKEKGDIPEGYSVSREKKERFSLILESASTNQTSMYLCASSLGGQRNTEAFFGQGTRLTVV.

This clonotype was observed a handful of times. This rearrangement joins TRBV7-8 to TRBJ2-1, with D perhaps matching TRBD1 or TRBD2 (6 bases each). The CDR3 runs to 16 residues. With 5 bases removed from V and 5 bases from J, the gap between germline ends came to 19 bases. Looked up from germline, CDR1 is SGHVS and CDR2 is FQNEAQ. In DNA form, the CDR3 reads TGTGCCAGCAGCCGGGGGCGCAGGGGTCCTAACAATGAGCAGTTCTTC. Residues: CASSRGRRGPNNEQFF.

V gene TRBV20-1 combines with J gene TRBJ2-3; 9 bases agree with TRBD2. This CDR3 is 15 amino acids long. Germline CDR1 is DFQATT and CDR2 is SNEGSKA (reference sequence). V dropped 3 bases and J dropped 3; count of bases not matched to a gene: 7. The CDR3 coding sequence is TGCAGTGCTAGGCACACTAGCGGGTGGACAGATACGCAGTATTTT. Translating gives CSARHTSGWTDTQYF.

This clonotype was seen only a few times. This chain's CDR3 is CSAREVQGASQPQHF. CDR3 DNA sequence: TGCAGTGCTAGAGAAGTACAGGGGGCGAGTCAGCCCCAGCATTTT. The chain joins TRBV20-1 to TRBJ1-5, with 9 bases aligning to TRBD1. The V segment lost 0 bases and the J segment 6 bases; nucleotides outside the gene matches: 6. The length of the CDR3 is 15 residues. The germline V gene has CDR1 DFQATT and CDR2 SNEGSKA (reference sequence).

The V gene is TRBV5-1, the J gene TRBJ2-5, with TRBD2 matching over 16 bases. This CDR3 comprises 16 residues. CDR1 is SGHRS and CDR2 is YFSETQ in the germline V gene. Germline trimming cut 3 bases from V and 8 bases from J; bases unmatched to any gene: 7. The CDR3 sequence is CASSSTGTSGGVTQYF. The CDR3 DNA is TGCGCCAGCAGCTCGACCGGGACTAGCGGGGGGGTCACCCAGTACTTC.

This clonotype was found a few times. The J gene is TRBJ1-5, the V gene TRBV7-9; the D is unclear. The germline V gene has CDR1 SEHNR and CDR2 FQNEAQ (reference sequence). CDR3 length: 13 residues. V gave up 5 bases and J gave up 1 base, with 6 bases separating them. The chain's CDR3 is CASSPESNQPQHF. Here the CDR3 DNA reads TGTGCCAGCAGCCCGGAGAGCAATCAGCCCCAGCATTTT.